A single sample is the source of the 21 T cell receptor beta chains below, sequenced in a study of TIL therapy for anti-PD-1-resistant metastatic lung cancer. Specified time point: pre-treatment sample, taken before nivolumab and TIL therapy. The libraries were made with immunoSEQ v3. Sequenced by immunoSEQ multiplex PCR; TCRdb stores in-frame clones only, minus some. This table has 15,000 to 20,000 clones, under 90% appearing once. The source material was blood, sampled at baseline. These receptors were collected from a person aged 25-80 years with non-small cell lung cancer.

The V and J genes are TRBV5-1 and TRBJ2-1; D gene unclear. CDR1 and CDR2 from the germline V gene are SGHRS and YFSETQ. The CDR3 has 11 residues. V gave up 6 bases and J gave up 5 bases, with 6 bases separating them. The CDR3 spells CASKADNEQFF. The DNA for the CDR3 is TGCGCCAGCAAAGCCGACAATGAGCAGTTCTTC.

The chain links TRBV5-1 to TRBJ2-3; D is possibly TRBD1 (5 bases). The CDR3 has 15 amino acids. The V end lost 6 bases, the J end lost 0 bases, and 14 bases lay between the germline ends. The germline gives CDR1 SGHRS, CDR2 YFSETQ. This CDR3 reads CASTAGIPSTDTQYF. The CDR3 bases are TGCGCCAGCACAGCAGGGATCCCTAGCACAGATACGCAGTATTTT.

The chain uses TRBV7-9 and TRBJ2-5, with 10 bases fitting TRBD1. The germline gives CDR1 SEHNR, CDR2 FQNEAQ (reference sequence). The CDR3 has 12 residues. Unmatched junction bases numbered 6, after V lost 4 bases and J lost 13 bases. The chain's CDR3 is CASSSPGQGPYF. CDR3 nucleotides: TGTGCCAGCAGCTCTCCGGGACAGGGGCCGTACTTC. The full variable domain, rest sourced from reference TRBV7-9 and TRBJ2-5, is DTGVSQNPRHKITKRGQNVTFRCDPISEHNRLYWYRQTLGQGPEFLTYFQNEAQLEKSRLLSDRFSAERPKGSFSTLEIQRTEQGDSAMYLCASSSPGQGPYFGPGTRLLVL.

This chain joins TRBV5-1 and TRBJ2-7; D perhaps matches TRBD1 (5 bases). V lost 4 bases and J 5 bases, leaving 22 bases between the germline ends. Germline CDR1 SGHRS, CDR2 YFSETQ. This CDR3 has 16 residues. The CDR3 reads CASSVDTPNILHEQYF. CDR3 DNA sequence: TGCGCCAGCAGCGTGGACACACCTAACATTCTCCACGAGCAGTACTTC. Full variable domain (outside the CDR3, taken from reference TRBV5-1 and TRBJ2-7): KAGVTQTPRYLIKTRGQQVTLSCSPISGHRSVSWYQQTPGQGLQFLFEYFSETQRNKGNFPGRFSGRQFSNSRSEMNVSTLELGDSALYLCASSVDTPNILHEQYFGPGTRLTVT.

V is TRBV27 and J is TRBJ1-2; TRBD1 matches at 8 bases. The CDR3 is 18 residues long. V gave up 4 bases and J gave up 1 base; unmatched junction bases: 14. Germline CDR1 reads MNHEY; CDR2 reads SMNVEV (reference sequence). CDR3 nucleotides: TGTGCCAGCAGTTATCGAGGGGGACAGGACGGAAGTAACTATGGCTACACCTTC. Protein: CASSYRGGQDGSNYGYTF.

The chain couples TRBV28 to TRBJ2-4, with TRBD2 matching 11 bases. This CDR3 is 16 amino acids long. CDR1 is MDHEN, CDR2 SYDVKM, per germline. The J segment lost 3 bases and the V segment lost 5 bases, leaving 6 bases of the junction unmatched. The DNA of the CDR3 is TGTGCCAGCAGTATGACTAGCGGGGTGGGCAAAAACATTCAGTACTTC. The encoded protein is CASSMTSGVGKNIQYF.

Only one count was recorded for this clone. One end of the junction does not line up with germline, which may come from a read error. The chain recombines TRBV19 with TRBJ2-5, with D perhaps matching TRBD1 (5 bases). The CDR3 has 13 amino acids. CDR1 and CDR2 from the germline V gene are LNHDA and SQIVND (reference sequence). CDR3 sequence reads: CASSIDLSRAQDF. The CDR3 DNA sequence: TGTGCCAGTAGTATAGATCTGTCCAGGGCCCAGGACTTC.

The chain employs TRBV7-2 and TRBJ1-1, with TRBD1 as a possible D gene (5 bases). The germline CDR1 and CDR2 sequences are SGHTA and FQGNSA. Trimming took off 2 bases at V and 7 bases at J, with 23 bases between the two ends. The CDR3 has 17 residues. In nucleotides, the CDR3 is TGTGCCAGCAGCTTATTTAGAGGGGCAGACAGCTCCTTTGAAGCTTTCTTT. It codes for CASSLFRGADSSFEAFF.

V usage is TRBV9 and J usage is TRBJ2-3; TRBD2 matches 10 bases. The length of the CDR3 is 16 residues. V shed 0 bases and J 1 base; nucleotides not matched to a gene: 2. The germline V gene has CDR1 SGDLS and CDR2 YYNGEE. The CDR3 DNA reads TGTGCCAGCAGCGTAGGAGCGGGGGGGGGCACAGATACGCAGTATTTT. Its protein is CASSVGAGGGTDTQYF.

This clone is a singleton in its sample. The J gene is TRBJ2-5, the V gene TRBV7-8; D call uncertain. V was cut by 2 bases and J by 5 bases, with 3 bases left in between. This CDR3 comprises 11 residues. Germline assignment: CDR1 SGHVS and CDR2 FQNEAQ. CDR3 DNA sequence: TGTGCCAGCAGCTTAAGTGAGACCCAGTACTTC. This encodes CASSLSETQYF.

The rearrangement links TRBV18 to TRBJ2-7, with a possible D match to TRBD2 (7 bases). CDR1 and CDR2 from the germline V gene are KGHSH and LQKENI. V lost 6 bases and J lost 0, with 12 bases in between. This CDR3 contains 14 residues. Written as DNA, the CDR3 is TGTGCCAGCTCTCAAAGGGGGGGCTCCTACGAGCAGTACTTC. Amino acids: CASSQRGGSYEQYF.

V gene TRBV18 combines with J gene TRBJ1-2, with D perhaps matching TRBD1 (6 bases). The germline V gene encodes CDR1 KGHSH and CDR2 LQKENI. Trimming removed 6 bases at V and 3 bases at J, with 14 bases between. This CDR3 has 14 amino acids. Here the CDR3 reads CASSGDNNDYGYTF. CDR3 in DNA: TGTGCCAGCTCTGGGGACAATAATGACTATGGCTACACCTTC.

The rearrangement uses TRBV7-2 and TRBJ2-1; 9 bases map to TRBD2. The CDR3 runs to 14 residues. The V gene's germline CDR1 is SGHTA and CDR2 FQGNSA. The junction had 8 bases not matched to a gene; V was cut back by 5 bases and J by 9 bases. The CDR3 reads CASSPGRGGSEQFF. DNA for the CDR3: TGTGCCAGCAGCCCCGGGCGGGGGGGCTCTGAGCAGTTCTTC.

This chain uses TRBV5-4 with TRBJ2-1, with 7 positions matching TRBD2. This CDR3 has 15 residues. V shed 0 bases, J shed 4 bases, and the junction held 4 bases outside the gene matches. The germline V gene encodes CDR1 SGHNT and CDR2 YYREEE (reference sequence). DNA of the CDR3: TGTGCCAGCAGCTTGGACGGCGGGGGATACAATGAGCAGTTCTTC. Amino acid sequence: CASSLDGGGYNEQFF.

The rearrangement links TRBV7-6 to TRBJ2-1, with 9 bases that match TRBD2. The CDR3 length is 14 residues. Germline V gives CDR1 SGHVS, CDR2 FNYEAQ. V shed 1 base, J shed 8 bases, and the junction held 3 bases outside the gene matches. CDR3 protein: CASSLVIAGDEQFF. The CDR3 DNA sequence: TGTGCCAGCAGCTTAGTTATAGCGGGAGATGAGCAGTTCTTC.

This clone has only a few counts. The J gene is TRBJ1-1, the V gene TRBV18; D gene ambiguous. CDR3 length: 15 residues. V lost 6 bases and J lost 0, with 14 bases in between. Germline V gene lookup returns CDR1 KGHSH and CDR2 LQKENI. The CDR3 DNA follows: TGTGCCAGCTCTCTCGGCCACAGCATGAACACTGAAGCTTTCTTT. Its protein product is CASSLGHSMNTEAFF. Using reference TRBV18 and TRBJ1-1 for the parts outside the CDR3, the full variable domain is NAGVMQNPRHLVRRRGQEARLRCSPMKGHSHVYWYRQLPEEGLKFMVYLQKENIIDESGMPKERFSAEFPKEGPSILRIQQVVRGDSAAYFCASSLGHSMNTEAFFGQGTRLTVV.

This rearrangement joins TRBV7-2 to TRBJ1-1; 7 nucleotides agree with TRBD1. Trimming at V came to 1 base and at J to 4 bases, leaving 9 bases not matched to a gene. Germline V gene lookup returns CDR1 SGHTA and CDR2 FQGNSA. The CDR3 spans 16 residues. The CDR3: CASSLGGVRGGTEAFF. For the CDR3, the DNA is TGTGCCAGCAGCTTAGGAGGGGTCAGGGGGGGCACTGAAGCTTTCTTT.

The V and J genes are TRBV4-1 and TRBJ1-5; D not resolved. Germline-derived CDR1 and CDR2 are MGHRA and YSYEKL. V gave up 0 bases and J gave up 3 bases, with 9 bases separating them. The CDR3 has 15 amino acids. The CDR3 spells CASSQDYPYNQPQHF. As DNA, the CDR3 is TGCGCCAGCAGCCAAGATTATCCTTACAATCAGCCCCAGCATTTT.

This clone was seen only a few times. V and J are TRBV6-1 and TRBJ1-4; 7 bases are a match to TRBD1. The V segment lost 2 bases and the J segment 5 bases; nucleotides outside the gene matches: 5. The CDR3 contains 15 residues. CDR1 MNHNS and CDR2 SASEGT come from the germline V gene. The CDR3 region has the DNA TGTGCCAGCAGTGAACAGGCAGGGGGGAATGAAAAACTGTTTTTT. This codes for CASSEQAGGNEKLFF.

V and J are TRBV6-5 and TRBJ2-3; tentative D call: TRBD1 (6 bases). This CDR3 is built from 14 residues. Germline V gene data show CDR1 as MNHEY and CDR2 as SVGAGI. V lost 5 bases and J 3 bases, leaving 12 bases between the germline ends. Here the CDR3 reads CASSQDRTTDTQYF. The CDR3 DNA reads TGTGCCAGCAGTCAAGACAGGACGACAGATACGCAGTATTTT.

The count of this clone is one. The chain has TRBV5-1 and TRBJ2-3, with D perhaps matching TRBD1 (5 bases). This CDR3 region has 14 residues. V dropped 4 bases and J dropped 2 bases, with 11 bases sitting between them. Germline V gives CDR1 SGHRS, CDR2 YFSETQ. The CDR3 sequence: CASSRTGYTDTQYF. CDR3 nucleotides: TGCGCCAGCAGCCGAACAGGTTACACAGATACGCAGTATTTT.